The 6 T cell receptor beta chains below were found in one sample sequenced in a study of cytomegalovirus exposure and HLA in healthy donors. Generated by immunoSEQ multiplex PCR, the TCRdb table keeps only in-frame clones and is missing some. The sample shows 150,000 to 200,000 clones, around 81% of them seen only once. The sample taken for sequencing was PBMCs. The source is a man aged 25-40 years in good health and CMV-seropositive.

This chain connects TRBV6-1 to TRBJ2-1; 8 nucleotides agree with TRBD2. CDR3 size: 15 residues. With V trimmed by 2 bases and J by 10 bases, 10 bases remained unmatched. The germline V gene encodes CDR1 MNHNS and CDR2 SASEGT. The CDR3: CASSESGAGALEQFF. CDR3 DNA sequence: TGTGCCAGCAGTGAATCGGGAGCGGGGGCCTTAGAGCAGTTCTTC.

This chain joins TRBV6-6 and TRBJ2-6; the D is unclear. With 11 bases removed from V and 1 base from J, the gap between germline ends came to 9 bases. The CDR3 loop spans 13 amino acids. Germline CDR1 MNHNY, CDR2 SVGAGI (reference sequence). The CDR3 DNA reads TGTGCCGGCTCACCTTCTGGGGCCAACGTCCTGACTTTC. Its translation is CAGSPSGANVLTF.

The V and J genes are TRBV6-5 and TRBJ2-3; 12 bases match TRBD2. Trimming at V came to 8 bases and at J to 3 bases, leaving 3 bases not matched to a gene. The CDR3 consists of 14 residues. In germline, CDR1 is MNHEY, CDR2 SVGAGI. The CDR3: CASGLAGRTDTQYF. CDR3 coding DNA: TGTGCCAGCGGACTAGCGGGGCGGACAGATACGCAGTATTTT.

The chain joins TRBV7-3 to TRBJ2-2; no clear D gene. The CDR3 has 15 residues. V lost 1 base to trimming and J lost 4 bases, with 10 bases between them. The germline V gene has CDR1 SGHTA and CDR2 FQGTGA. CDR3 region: CASSLSGERTGELFF. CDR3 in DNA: TGTGCCAGCAGCTTAAGTGGAGAGCGCACCGGGGAGCTGTTTTTT.

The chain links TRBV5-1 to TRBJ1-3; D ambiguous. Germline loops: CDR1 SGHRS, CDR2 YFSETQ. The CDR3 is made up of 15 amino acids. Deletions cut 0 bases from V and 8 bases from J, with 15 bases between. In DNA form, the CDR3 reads TGCGCCAGCAGCTTGGACGGAGGCTACGGGGACACCATATATTTT. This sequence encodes CASSLDGGYGDTIYF.

In nucleotides, the CDR3 is TGTGCCAGCAGCTTAGGGACCGGGACACGCCCCTACAATGAGCAGTTCTTC. Amino acids: CASSLGTGTRPYNEQFF. The V call is TRBV7-2, the J call TRBJ2-1, with D tentatively TRBD1 (6 bases). CDR1 SGHTA and CDR2 FQGNSA come from the germline V gene. The CDR3 totals 17 residues. Trimming took off 1 base at V and 2 bases at J, with 15 bases between the two ends.